Presented here are 9 T cell receptor beta chains from one specimen sequenced in a study of blood T cell repertoires in COVID-19. Sequencing was performed with immunoSEQ multiplex PCR; in TCRdb, only in-frame clones are kept and a portion is missing. The sample contains some 300,000 clones, around 91% of which appear only once. The sample was peripheral blood. Receptors were obtained from a woman in her thirties or forties with COVID-19, enrolled during active disease.

The J gene is TRBJ1-1, the V gene TRBV6-5; 8 bases map to TRBD1. The CDR3 sequence is 16 residues long. Per germline, CDR1 MNHEY and CDR2 SVGAGI. Losses at the gene ends were 1 base for V and 3 bases for J; bases not matched to a gene: 7. DNA for the CDR3: TGTGCCAGCAGTTACTTATCGGGACAGGACTACACTGAAGCTTTCTTT. It codes for CASSYLSGQDYTEAFF.

The chain uses TRBV28 and TRBJ2-1; no definite D call. Germline V lookup: CDR1 MDHEN, CDR2 SYDVKM. CDR3 length equals 15 residues. The V gene lost 7 bases and the J gene lost 4 bases, with 17 bases spanning the gap. This CDR3 reads CASTDPGTVYNEQFF. Here the CDR3 DNA reads TGTGCCAGCACCGACCCTGGAACAGTATACAATGAGCAGTTCTTC.

The chain couples TRBV5-1 to TRBJ1-1; 7 nucleotides agree with TRBD1. Looked up from germline, CDR1 is SGHRS and CDR2 is YFSETQ. CDR3 length equals 15 residues. V lost 4 bases, J lost 3 bases, and 9 bases stayed unmatched. CDR3 DNA: TGCGCCAGCAGCCTGACAGGGATTACGGACACTGAAGCTTTCTTT. Protein: CASSLTGITDTEAFF.

The rearrangement links TRBV5-1 to TRBJ2-1, with a weak D call TRBD2 (5 bases). The length of the CDR3 is 14 residues. Trimming removed 7 bases at V and 5 bases at J, with 16 bases between. CDR1 SGHRS and CDR2 YFSETQ come from the germline V gene. CDR3 protein: CASHRDPLNNEQFF. The CDR3, as DNA: TGCGCCAGCCACCGGGATCCACTAAACAATGAGCAGTTCTTC.

The genes are TRBV28 and TRBJ2-2, with D uncertain. Germline assignment: CDR1 MDHEN and CDR2 SYDVKM. CDR3 length: 17 amino acids. The V and J ends lost 4 bases and 3 bases respectively, with 18 bases between them. In nucleotides, the CDR3 is TGTGCCAGCAGTTCCGCGCTGGGCAGGTTAGACACCGGGGAGCTGTTTTTT. Its translation is CASSSALGRLDTGELFF.

The V and J genes are TRBV19 and TRBJ2-5; D is perhaps TRBD2 (5 bases). The CDR3 is 14 residues long. Between the trimmed V and J ends, which lost 6 bases and 2 bases, there was a span of 13 bases. Germline V gene sequence: CDR1 LNHDA, CDR2 SQIVND (reference sequence). The CDR3 reads CASRISWEQETQYF. DNA of the CDR3: TGTGCCAGTAGGATCTCTTGGGAGCAAGAGACCCAGTACTTC. Based on the CDR3 plus reference TRBV19 and TRBJ2-5, the full variable domain is DGGITQSPKYLFRKEGQNVTLSCEQNLNHDAMYWYRQDPGQGLRLIYYSQIVNDFQKGDIAEGYSVSREKKESFPLTVTSAQKNPTAFYLCASRISWEQETQYFGPGTRLLVL.

This clone occurred a few times. The rearrangement uses TRBV28 and TRBJ2-7, with D possibly matching TRBD1 (6 bases). V lost 3 bases and J lost 4, with 13 bases in between. Germline CDR1 reads MDHEN; CDR2 reads SYDVKM. The CDR3 is made up of 14 amino acids. CDR3 bases: TGTGCCAGCAGTTTCTGGACAGCTAGTTACGAGCAGTACTTC. This translates into CASSFWTASYEQYF.

This chain joins TRBV2 and TRBJ2-5; 9 bases map to TRBD1. V was pared by 5 bases and J by 5 bases, with 21 bases of the junction left unmatched. CDR1 is SNHLY and CDR2 is FYNNEI in the germline V gene. The CDR3 sequence is 19 residues long. The CDR3 sequence is CASSYSGSIRDRVLETQYF. The CDR3 region has the DNA TGTGCCAGCAGTTACTCGGGCTCAATCCGGGACAGGGTGTTGGAGACCCAGTACTTC.

The chain is built from TRBV10-3 and TRBJ1-1; 8 bases line up with TRBD1. J was trimmed by 6 bases and V by 8 bases; bases with no gene match: 8. The CDR3 has 13 residues. CDR1 is ENHRY and CDR2 is SYGVKD in the germline V gene. The CDR3 region has the DNA TGTGCCATCGCCCTGGAACAGGGGGCTGAAGCTTTCTTT. Amino acid sequence: CAIALEQGAEAFF.